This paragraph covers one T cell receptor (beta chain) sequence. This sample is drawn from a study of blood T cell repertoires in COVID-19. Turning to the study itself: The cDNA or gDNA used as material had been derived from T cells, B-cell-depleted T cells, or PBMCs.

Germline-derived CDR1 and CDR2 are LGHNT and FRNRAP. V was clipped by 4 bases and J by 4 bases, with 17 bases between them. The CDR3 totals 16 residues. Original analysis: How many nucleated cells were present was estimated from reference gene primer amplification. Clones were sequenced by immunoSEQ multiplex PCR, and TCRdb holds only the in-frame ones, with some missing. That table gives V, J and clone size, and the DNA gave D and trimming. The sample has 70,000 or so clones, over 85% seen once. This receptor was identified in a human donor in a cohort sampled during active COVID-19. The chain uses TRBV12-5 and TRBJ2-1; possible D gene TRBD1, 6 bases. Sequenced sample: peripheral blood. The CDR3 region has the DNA TGTGCTAGTGGTTCCACAGGGTATGAGGCGTACAATGAGCAGTTCTTC. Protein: CASGSTGYEAYNEQFF.